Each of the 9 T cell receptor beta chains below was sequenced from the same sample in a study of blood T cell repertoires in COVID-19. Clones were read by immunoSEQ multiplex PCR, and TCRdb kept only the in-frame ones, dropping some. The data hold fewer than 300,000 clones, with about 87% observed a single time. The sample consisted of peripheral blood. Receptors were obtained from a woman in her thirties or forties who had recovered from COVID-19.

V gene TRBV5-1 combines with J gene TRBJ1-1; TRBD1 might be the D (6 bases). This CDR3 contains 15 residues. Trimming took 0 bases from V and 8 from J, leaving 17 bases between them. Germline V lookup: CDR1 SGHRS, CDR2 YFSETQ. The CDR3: CASSLAGAGTTEAFF. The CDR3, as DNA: TGCGCCAGCAGCTTGGCCGGGGCAGGGACAACGGAAGCTTTCTTT.

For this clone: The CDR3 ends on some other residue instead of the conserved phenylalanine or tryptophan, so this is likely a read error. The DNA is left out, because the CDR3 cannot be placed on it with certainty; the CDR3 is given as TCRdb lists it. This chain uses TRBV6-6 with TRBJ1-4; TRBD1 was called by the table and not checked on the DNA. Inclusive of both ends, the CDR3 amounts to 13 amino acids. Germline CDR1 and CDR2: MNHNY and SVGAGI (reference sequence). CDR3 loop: CASSPTQGLGATY.

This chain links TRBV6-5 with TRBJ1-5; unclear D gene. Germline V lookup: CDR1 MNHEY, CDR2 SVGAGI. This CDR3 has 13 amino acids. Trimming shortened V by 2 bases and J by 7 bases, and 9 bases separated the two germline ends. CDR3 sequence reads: CASSYGLGQPQHF. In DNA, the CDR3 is TGTGCCAGCAGTTACGGGCTGGGCCAGCCCCAGCATTTT.

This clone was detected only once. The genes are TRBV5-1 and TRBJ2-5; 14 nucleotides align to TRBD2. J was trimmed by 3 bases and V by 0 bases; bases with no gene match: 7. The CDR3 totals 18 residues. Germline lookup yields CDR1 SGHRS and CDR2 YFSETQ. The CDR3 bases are TGCGCCAGCAGCTTGGGGGCGCGGGGACTAGCGGGAGAAGAGACCCAGTACTTC. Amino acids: CASSLGARGLAGEETQYF.

The chain's CDR3 is CASSEPRPRGATNEKLFF. DNA for the CDR3: TGCGCCAGCAGTGAGCCTCGACCCAGGGGCGCCACTAATGAAAAACTGTTTTTT. The chain links TRBV10-2 to TRBJ1-4; tentative D call: TRBD1 (6 bases). CDR3 length: 18 amino acids. CDR1 is WSHSY, CDR2 SAAADI, per germline. V was clipped by 2 bases and J by 2 bases, with 18 bases between them.

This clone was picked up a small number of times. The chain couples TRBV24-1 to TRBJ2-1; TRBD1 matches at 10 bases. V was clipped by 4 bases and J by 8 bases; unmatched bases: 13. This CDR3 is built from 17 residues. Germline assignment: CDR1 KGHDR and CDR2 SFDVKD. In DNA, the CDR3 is TGTGCCACCAGTGACCCTATAGACAGGGGGCAGGGGGATGAGCAGTTCTTC. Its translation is CATSDPIDRGQGDEQFF.

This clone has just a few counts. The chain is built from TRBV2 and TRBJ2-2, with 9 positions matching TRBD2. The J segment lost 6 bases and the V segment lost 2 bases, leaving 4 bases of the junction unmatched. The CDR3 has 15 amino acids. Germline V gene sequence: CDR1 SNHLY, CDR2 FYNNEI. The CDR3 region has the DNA TGTGCCAGCAGTGAACTCCGCGGGGGGGCCGGGGAGCTGTTTTTT. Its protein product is CASSELRGGAGELFF.

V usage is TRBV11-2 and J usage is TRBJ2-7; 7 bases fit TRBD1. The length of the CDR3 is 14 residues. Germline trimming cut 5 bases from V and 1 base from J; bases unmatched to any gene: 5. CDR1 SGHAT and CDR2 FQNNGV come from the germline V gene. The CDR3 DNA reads TGTGCCAGCAGCGAGGGGGCAGGATCCTACGAGCAGTACTTC. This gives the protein CASSEGAGSYEQYF.

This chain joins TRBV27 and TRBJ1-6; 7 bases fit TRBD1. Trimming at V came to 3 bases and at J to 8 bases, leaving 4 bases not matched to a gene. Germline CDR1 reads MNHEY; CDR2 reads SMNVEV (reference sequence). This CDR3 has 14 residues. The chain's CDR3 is CASSFYRGDSPLHF. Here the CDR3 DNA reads TGTGCCAGCAGTTTCTACAGGGGTGATTCACCCCTCCACTTT.